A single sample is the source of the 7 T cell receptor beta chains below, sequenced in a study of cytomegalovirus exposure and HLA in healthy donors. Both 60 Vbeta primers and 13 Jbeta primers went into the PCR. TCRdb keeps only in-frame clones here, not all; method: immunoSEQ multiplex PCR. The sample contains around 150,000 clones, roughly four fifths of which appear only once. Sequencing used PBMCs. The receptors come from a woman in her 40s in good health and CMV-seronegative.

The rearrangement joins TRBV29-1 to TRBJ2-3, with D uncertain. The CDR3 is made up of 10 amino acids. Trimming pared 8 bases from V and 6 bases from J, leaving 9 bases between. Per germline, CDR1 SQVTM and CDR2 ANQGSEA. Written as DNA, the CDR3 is TGCAGCCCCTCCCAGGATACGCAGTATTTT. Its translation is CSPSQDTQYF.

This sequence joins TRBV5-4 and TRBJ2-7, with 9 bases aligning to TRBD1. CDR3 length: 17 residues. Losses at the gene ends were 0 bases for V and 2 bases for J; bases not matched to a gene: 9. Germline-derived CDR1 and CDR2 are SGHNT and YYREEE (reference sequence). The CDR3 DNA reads TGTGCCAGCAGCTTGGTTGTTAAGGACAGGGGAGCCTACGAGCAGTACTTC. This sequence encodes CASSLVVKDRGAYEQYF. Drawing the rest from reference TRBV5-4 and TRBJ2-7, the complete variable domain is ETGVTQSPTHLIKTRGQQVTLRCSSQSGHNTVSWYQQALGQGPQFIFQYYREEENGRGNFPPRFSGLQFPNYSSELNVNALELDDSALYLCASSLVVKDRGAYEQYFGPGTRLTVT.

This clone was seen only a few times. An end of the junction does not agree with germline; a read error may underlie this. The CDR3 DNA is TGTTCCAGCACGGTAGGAGAAGGATCAGCCCAGCATTTT. Encoded protein: CSSTVGEGSAQHF. The chain is built from TRBV7-9 and TRBJ1-5; no clear D gene. The CDR3 contains 13 residues. CDR1 is SEHNR, CDR2 FQNEAQ, per germline (reference sequence).

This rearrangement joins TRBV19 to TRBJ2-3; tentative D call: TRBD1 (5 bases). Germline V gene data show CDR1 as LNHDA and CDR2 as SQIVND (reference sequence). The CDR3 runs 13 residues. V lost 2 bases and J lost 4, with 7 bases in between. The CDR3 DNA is TGTGCCAGTAGTATATCAGGGCCAGATACGCAGTATTTT. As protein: CASSISGPDTQYF.

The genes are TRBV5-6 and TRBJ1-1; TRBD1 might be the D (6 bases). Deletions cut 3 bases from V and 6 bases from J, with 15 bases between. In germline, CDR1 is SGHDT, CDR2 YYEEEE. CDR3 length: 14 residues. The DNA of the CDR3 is TGTGCCAGCAGCTCCGGACAGAGGCGGGCTGAAGCTTTCTTT. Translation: CASSSGQRRAEAFF. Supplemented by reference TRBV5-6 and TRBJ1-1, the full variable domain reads DAGVTQSPTHLIKTRGQQVTLRCSPKSGHDTVSWYQQALGQGPQFIFQYYEEEERQRGNFPDRFSGHQFPNYSSELNVNALLLGDSALYLCASSSGQRRAEAFFGQGTRLTVV.

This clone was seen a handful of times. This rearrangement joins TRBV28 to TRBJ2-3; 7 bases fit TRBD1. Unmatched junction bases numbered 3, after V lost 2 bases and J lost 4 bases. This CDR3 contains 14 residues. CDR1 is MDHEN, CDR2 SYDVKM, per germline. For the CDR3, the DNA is TGTGCCAGCAGTTTAGTACAGGGGCCAGATACGCAGTATTTT. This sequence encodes CASSLVQGPDTQYF.

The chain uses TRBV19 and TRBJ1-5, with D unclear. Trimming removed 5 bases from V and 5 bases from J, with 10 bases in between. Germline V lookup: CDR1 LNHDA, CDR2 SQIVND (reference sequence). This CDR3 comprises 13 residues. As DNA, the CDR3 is TGTGCCAGTAGTTTGGACGGGGATCAGCCCCAGCATTTT. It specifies CASSLDGDQPQHF.